This T cell receptor beta chain is from a study of cytomegalovirus exposure and HLA in healthy donors. V was shortened by 3 bases and J by 4 bases, with 12 bases between the two germline ends. CDR1 and CDR2 (germline): MDHEN, SYDVKM. This CDR3 comprises 14 residues. Study-level findings and limits: With later analysis, a missense DCLRE1C variant became linked to TCR beta V- and J-gene trimming. The majority of TCR sequences were rare, yet some public TCRs appeared in many donors.

Note on this clone: Antigen specificity is unknown.

PCR was performed using 60 Vbeta and 13 Jbeta primers. Some clones are missing from TCRdb's copy, which holds only in-frame ones; the method was immunoSEQ multiplex PCR. The sample has about 200,000 clones, and its top ten clones hold around 0.7%. V is TRBV28 and J is TRBJ1-1; the D gene is possibly TRBD1 (5 bases). The sequence was obtained from a boy aged 5-17 years in good health and CMV-seronegative. The sequencing sample was made of PBMCs. The CDR3: CASSFQGSVTEAFF. DNA of the CDR3: TGTGCCAGCAGTTTCCAGGGTTCGGTCACTGAAGCTTTCTTT.